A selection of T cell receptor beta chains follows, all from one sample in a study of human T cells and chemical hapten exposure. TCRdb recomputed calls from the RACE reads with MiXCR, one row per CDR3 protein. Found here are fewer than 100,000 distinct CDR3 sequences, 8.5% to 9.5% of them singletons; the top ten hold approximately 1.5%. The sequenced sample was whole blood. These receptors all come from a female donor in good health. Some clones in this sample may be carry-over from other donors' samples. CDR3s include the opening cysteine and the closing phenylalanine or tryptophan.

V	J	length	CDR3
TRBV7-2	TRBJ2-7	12	CASSLNWGVWYF
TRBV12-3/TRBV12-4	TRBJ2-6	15	CASTLSISGANVLTF
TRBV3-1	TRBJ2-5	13	CASSQLSEETQYF
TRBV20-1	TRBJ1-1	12	CSASLQAVGAFF
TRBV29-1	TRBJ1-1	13	CSVEVKRNTEAFF
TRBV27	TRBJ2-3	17	CASSHPLAGDCSDTQYF
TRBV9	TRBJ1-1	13	CASSVGQGTEAFF
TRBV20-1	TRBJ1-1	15	CSAPEMEAENTEAFF
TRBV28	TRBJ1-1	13	CASLDRMNTEAFF
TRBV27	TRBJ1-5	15	CATKREWGLEQPQHF
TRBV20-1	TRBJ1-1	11	CSAPIGTQAFF
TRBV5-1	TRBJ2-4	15	CASSSVGGASNIQYF
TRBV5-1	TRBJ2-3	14	CASSLERSTDTQYF
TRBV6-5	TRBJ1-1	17	CASSYRTGDSFKTEAFF
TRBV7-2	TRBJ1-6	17	CASSLAEGGAYNSPLHF
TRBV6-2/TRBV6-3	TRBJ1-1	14	CASSYNKDKFEAFF
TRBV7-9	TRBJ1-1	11	CASSLEGGAFF
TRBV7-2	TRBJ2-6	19	CASSFPADRANSGANVLTF
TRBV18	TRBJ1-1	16	CASSPSGAGLDTEAFF
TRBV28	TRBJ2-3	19	CASSLLAESGGTGTDTQYF
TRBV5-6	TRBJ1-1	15	CASSKDIRLGTEAFF